The 12 T cell receptor beta chains below were found in one sample sequenced in a study of shared clonotypes between healthy human individuals. Only in-frame clones appear in the TCRdb table, and some are missing; sequencing was by immunoSEQ multiplex PCR. The profile shows over 2 million clones, 95% of them singletons. Sequencing used naive CD4+ T cells sorted from blood. Subset meaning: CD45RA+ positively selected. The receptors originated from a man aged 18 to 29 in good health.

This clone is a singleton in its sample. This rearrangement joins TRBV5-5 to TRBJ1-2; no clear D gene. The V and J ends lost 2 bases and 4 bases respectively, with 9 bases between them. Germline CDR1 reads SGHKS; CDR2 reads YYEKEE (reference sequence). This CDR3 is 13 amino acids long. The CDR3 sequence: CASSLDASYGYTF. CDR3 DNA: TGTGCCAGCAGCTTAGACGCCAGCTATGGCTACACCTTC.

J is TRBJ2-7 and V is TRBV9; 7 positions agree with TRBD1. After removal of 3 bases from V and 4 bases from J, the junction contained 10 bases not matched to a gene. CDR1 SGDLS and CDR2 YYNGEE come from the germline V gene. The length of the CDR3 is 15 residues. The CDR3 region is CASSAPHRGVYEQYF. As DNA, the CDR3 is TGTGCCAGCAGCGCTCCACACAGGGGTGTATACGAGCAGTACTTC.

V and J are TRBV6-6 and TRBJ1-2; TRBD1 agrees at 7 bases. Germline values: CDR1 MNHNY, CDR2 SVGAGI (reference sequence). The junction had 14 bases not matched to a gene; V was cut back by 6 bases and J by 7 bases. This CDR3 contains 15 residues. The CDR3 region has the DNA TGTGCCAGCAGCCCGCAAGGACAGGAAACAGGTGGCTACACCTTC. Its protein is CASSPQGQETGGYTF.

This chain's CDR3 is CASSSGQGNTIYF. CDR3 bases: TGCGCCAGCAGCTCGGGGCAGGGAAACACCATATATTTT. This chain links TRBV5-1 with TRBJ1-3, with a weak D call TRBD1 (5 bases). Deletions cut 3 bases from V and 4 bases from J, with 8 bases between. The CDR3 sequence is 13 residues long. Germline V CDR1 and CDR2: SGHRS, YFSETQ.

Only one count was recorded for this clone. CDR3 bases: TGTGCCAGCAGTTTAGATTCGGGACAGGGCAAGACACCCCTCCACTTT. Its translation: CASSLDSGQGKTPLHF. The rearrangement joins TRBV28 to TRBJ1-6; 9 nucleotides align to TRBD1. CDR1 is MDHEN, CDR2 SYDVKM, per germline. The ends lost 2 bases at V and 11 bases at J; junction bases unmatched: 10. The CDR3 extends over 16 amino acids.

Note on this clone: The same CDR3 also results from other DNA sequences found in this sample. The CDR3 DNA sequence: TGTGCCAGCTCACCATCGGGGGGAACTGAAGCTTTCTTT. Translated: CASSPSGGTEAFF. The chain carries TRBV18 and TRBJ1-1, with D perhaps matching TRBD1 (5 bases). Trimming removed 2 bases from V and 5 bases from J, with 9 bases in between. Germline V gives CDR1 KGHSH, CDR2 LQKENI. The CDR3 contains 13 residues.

CDR3 DNA: TGCGCCAGCAGCAAGGACAGTTTTAACGAGCAGTACTTC. This translates into CASSKDSFNEQYF. The chain combines TRBV5-1 with TRBJ2-7, with D maybe TRBD1 (6 bases). V lost 4 bases and J lost 5, with 13 bases in between. Germline assignment: CDR1 SGHRS and CDR2 YFSETQ. The CDR3 is 13 amino acids.

This sequence joins TRBV12-5 and TRBJ2-7; the match to TRBD1 covers 7 bases. Germline lookup yields CDR1 LGHNT and CDR2 FRNRAP. The CDR3 runs 16 residues. Unmatched junction bases numbered 8, after V lost 0 bases and J lost 3 bases. CDR3 in amino acids: CASGLVRGQPLYEQYF. CDR3 in DNA: TGTGCTAGTGGTTTGGTTCGGGGACAGCCGCTCTACGAGCAGTACTTC.

Of note for this clone: The sample has other DNA sequences that encode this CDR3 too. The chain is built from TRBV5-6 and TRBJ1-5; no reliable D call. Germline assignment: CDR1 SGHDT and CDR2 YYEEEE. Trimming pared 5 bases from V and 4 bases from J, leaving 10 bases between. The CDR3 contains 13 residues. DNA of the CDR3: TGTGCCAGCAGTTTGACCGGTAATCAGCCCCAGCATTTT. This sequence encodes CASSLTGNQPQHF.

The chain is built from TRBV7-9 and TRBJ1-6; D remains ambiguous. This CDR3 spans 13 amino acids. Looked up from germline, CDR1 is SEHNR and CDR2 is FQNEAQ (reference sequence). Trimming pared 3 bases from V and 8 bases from J, leaving 8 bases between. The CDR3 sequence: CASSFGDDSPLHF. In DNA form, the CDR3 reads TGTGCCAGCAGCTTTGGAGATGATTCACCCCTCCACTTT.

This chain links TRBV5-1 with TRBJ2-3; unclear D gene. This CDR3 has 12 residues. The germline V gene has CDR1 SGHRS and CDR2 YFSETQ. Trimming stripped 4 bases from V and 6 bases from J, with 9 bases between. CDR3 region: CASSIDGDTQYF. The CDR3 nucleotides read TGCGCCAGCAGCATCGACGGGGATACGCAGTATTTT.

The chain uses TRBV5-6 and TRBJ1-6; D gene ambiguous. The CDR3 has 15 amino acids. Trimming shortened V by 0 bases and J by 7 bases, and 11 bases separated the two germline ends. Germline V CDR1 and CDR2: SGHDT, YYEEEE. CDR3 DNA: TGTGCCAGCAGCTTGGAGGCAAGGGAAAATTCACCCCTCCACTTT. Amino acids: CASSLEARENSPLHF.